Following are 2 T cell receptor beta chains from one sample sequenced in a study of cytomegalovirus exposure and HLA in healthy donors. In the PCR, 60 Vbeta and 13 Jbeta primers were used. Assay: immunoSEQ multiplex PCR; the TCRdb copy retains only in-frame clones and omits some. Of some 150,000 clones listed, roughly 80% were seen once; the top ten hold 0.7% to 0.95%. Sequencing was done on a sample of PBMCs. These receptors were collected from a young woman in good health and CMV-seronegative.

The rearrangement links TRBV28 to TRBJ2-7; D possibly corresponds to TRBD2 (7 bases). The CDR3 covers 15 residues. Between the trimmed V and J ends, which lost 0 bases and 5 bases, there was a span of 14 bases. The germline V gene encodes CDR1 MDHEN and CDR2 SYDVKM. As DNA, the CDR3 is TGTGCCAGCAGTTTATGGGGGGGCGGGACTAACGAGCAGTACTTC. Amino acid sequence: CASSLWGGGTNEQYF.

On this clone itself: This specimen includes other DNA sequences encoding the same CDR3. The rearrangement joins TRBV28 to TRBJ2-7, with a possible D match to TRBD2 (6 bases). V was cut by 3 bases and J by 0 bases, with 6 bases left in between. Germline CDR1 MDHEN, CDR2 SYDVKM. CDR3 length: 13 amino acids. CDR3 nucleotide sequence: TGTGCCAGCAGTTTGGGGGGCTCCTACGAGCAGTACTTC. This translates into CASSLGGSYEQYF.